The present T cell receptor beta chain was sequenced within a study of cytomegalovirus exposure and HLA in healthy donors. Whole-study results and caveats: In a later analysis, at a false discovery rate of 0.05, 15,000 to 20,000 TCR beta sequences were associated with HLA alleles. Researchers reportedly found TCR beta sequences accurately predicted most subjects' HLA-A and HLA-B alleles. Later analysis associated a missense DCLRE1C variant with TCR beta V- and J-gene trimming. Associated with cytomegalovirus, according to the listing, were 150 to 200 TCR beta chains.

The PCR used 60 Vbeta and 13 Jbeta primers. Clones were read by immunoSEQ multiplex PCR, and TCRdb kept only the in-frame ones, dropping some. The data contain some 140,000 clones, over 60% of them singletons. CDR3 length: 14 residues. Germline assignment: CDR1 SQVTM and CDR2 ANQGSEA. Germline trimming cut 4 bases from V and 8 bases from J; bases unmatched to any gene: 8. Concerning this clone itself: Its antigen is unidentified.

Material for sequencing was PBMCs. The chain recombines TRBV29-1 with TRBJ2-4, with 10 bases fitting TRBD1. The TCR sequence derives from a middle-aged woman in good health and CMV-seronegative. The CDR3 loop is CSVVPGTGEDIQYF. CDR3 nucleotides: TGCAGCGTTGTACCGGGGACAGGGGAGGACATTCAGTACTTC.